This TCR beta chain was recorded in a study of circulating CD8 cells and anti-PD-1 response in melanoma (TCRdb year 2020). About the full investigation: Nivolumab was administered to patients intravenously at 3 mg/kg every 2 weeks. Patients with complete or partial responses were counted as responders, while patients with stable or progressive disease (RECIST v1.1) were counted as non-responders. The melanoma cohort had around 13 patients, seven of whom got anti-PD-1 as first-line therapy, while the other six had previously had targeted therapy or immunotherapy. On on-treatment samples, PD-1 was detected using a biotinylated anti-human IgG4 antibody. The TCR repertoire analysis was performed on roughly eleven melanoma patients, comprising 7 non-responders and 4 responders.

What the work shows at the level of the full study, not this receptor alone: Tumor material was not accessible, so tumor reactivity was assessed by peptide assays on expanded sorted subsets instead. The cohort mixed treatment-naive and previously treated patients, which the authors noted could influence results. Because material was limited, most experiments were generally run without replicates. Repertoires were mostly private between subsets, with fewer than 7.5% of TRB clonotypes shared at M1, and the greatest sharing occurred between DPOS and TIGIT. Diversity was greatest in the DNEG repertoire, PD-1 and DPOS had similar and higher clonality, and TIGIT repertoires had the lowest diversity. Only baseline and M1 samples from a small cohort with few responders were used in the published TCR repertoire comparisons.

Using a BD FACSAria II cell sorter, four subsets defined by PD-1 and/or TIGIT were sorted out of live CD3+CD8+TCRalphabeta+ cells. To characterize relevance to anti-PD-1 therapy response, circulating CD8 T cells were sorted into four subsets based on PD-1 and TIGIT expression. From each sorted CD8 T-cell subset, both TCR alpha and TCR beta chains were sequenced. Peripheral blood was collected at three points: before the first anti-PD-1 injection, after two injections and after four injections. PBMCs were immediately isolated by Ficoll gradient centrifugation. Until use, PBMCs were stored frozen in liquid nitrogen in RPMI containing about 22% FCS and 10% DMSO. After thawing, PBMCs were stained with a viability dye plus antibodies against CD3, CD8alpha, TCRalphabeta, PD-1 and TIGIT. The RNeasy Kit was used to extract total RNA, and all samples had a RIN greater than 7. This clonotype is characterized as large (0.1 to 1%). It has no known antigen specificity. Nothing much larger sits one base from this clone, and base qualities are not available.

The sequencer was a NextSeq 500. The QIAseq Immune Repertoire RNA Library Kit, Human TCR Panel was used to prepare TCR libraries from around 16 ng of total RNA. TCR libraries were sequenced on an Illumina NextSeq with a Mid Output V2 kit, and asymmetric 261x41 paired-end reads were used. Every TCR library was diluted down to roughly 4.4 nM, then pooled, denatured and loaded at about 0.92 pM. The source study handled its data this way. The QIAGEN GeneGlobe Data Analysis Center was used to process TCR FASTQ files, and downstream analysis was done in R 3.5.2. To get clonality, Shannon entropy was normalized by the log of the number of unique productive sequences and the result was subtracted from one. Fisher exact tests at 5% FDR, run separately within each subset, picked out TRA or TRB clonotypes whose abundance differed between baseline and M1. Differentially abundant clonotypes were grouped as emerging, expanding, contracting or non-expanding/contracting. Morisita's overlap index was used to measure how much repertoires overlapped between patients. TCRdb reprocessed the public reads (quality trimming at Q25 with fastp, clone calling with MiXCR) and kept in-frame beta chains. Rows are combined by CDR3 protein, so each entry shows the most common genes and DNA. What appears here as the V and J calls and clone size reflects TCRdb's work, not the paper's. This sample has about 210 distinct CDR3 sequences in its table, and around 10% of those were observed once. The ten largest make up about a third of the sample.

The germline V gene (reference sequence) specifies DFQATT as CDR1 and SNEGSKA as CDR2. Trimming costs V 1 base and J 5 bases, and their ends lie 14 bases apart. Spanning cysteine to phenylalanine, the CDR3 consists of 14 amino acids. The retained sequence is limited to the CDR3, 42 bases, with the frame set at the first base. This material consisted of CD8+ T cells from PBMCs, taken at baseline or after one month of anti-PD-1 therapy (not recorded which). This receptor was obtained from a human donor with melanoma. The receptor chain draws on TRBV20-1 and TRBJ2-5; the D gene remains uncertain. The CDR3 reads as follows: CSARVPNLGETQYF. In nucleotides, the sequence is TGCAGTGCTAGAGTCCCTAACCTCGGGGAGACCCAGTACTTC.